This T cell receptor (beta chain) came from a study of blood T cell repertoires in COVID-19. CDR3 length: 15 residues. Germline V gene lookup returns CDR1 SGHNT and CDR2 YYREEE (reference sequence). Trimming took 4 bases from V and 5 from J, leaving 18 bases between them. Sequenced by immunoSEQ multiplex PCR; TCRdb stores in-frame clones only, minus some. The sample has fewer than 200,000 clones; around 82% are singletons. V and J are TRBV5-4 and TRBJ1-1; perhaps TRBD1 as D (5 bases). The source is a woman between 50 and 59 years old in a cohort exposed to, infected with or recovered from COVID-19 (not recorded which). The sequenced material came from PBMCs or T cells enriched from blood (not recorded which). The CDR3 DNA reads as TGTGCCAGCAGCGGAACTCCAGGGTCGAGTACTGAAGCTTTCTTT. Translation: CASSGTPGSSTEAFF.